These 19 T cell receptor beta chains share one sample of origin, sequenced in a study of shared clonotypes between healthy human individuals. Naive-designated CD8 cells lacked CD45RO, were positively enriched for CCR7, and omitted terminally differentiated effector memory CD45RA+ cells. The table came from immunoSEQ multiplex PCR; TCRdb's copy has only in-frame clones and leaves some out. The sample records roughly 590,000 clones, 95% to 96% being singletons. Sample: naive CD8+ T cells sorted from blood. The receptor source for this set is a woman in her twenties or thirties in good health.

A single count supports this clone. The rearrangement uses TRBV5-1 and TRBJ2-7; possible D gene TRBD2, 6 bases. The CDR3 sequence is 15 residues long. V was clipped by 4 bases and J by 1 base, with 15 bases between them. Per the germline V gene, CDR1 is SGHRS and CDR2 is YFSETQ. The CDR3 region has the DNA TGCGCCAGCAGCGCGGACCGGGACTTTTCCTACGAGCAGTACTTC. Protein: CASSADRDFSYEQYF.

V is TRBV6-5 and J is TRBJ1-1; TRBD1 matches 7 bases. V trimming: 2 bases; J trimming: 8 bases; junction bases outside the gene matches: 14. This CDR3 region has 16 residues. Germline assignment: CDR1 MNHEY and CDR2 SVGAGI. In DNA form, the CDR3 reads TGTGCCAGCAGTTACCCCCTCAGAGGGGGCAGTCGAGAAGCTTTCTTT. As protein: CASSYPLRGGSREAFF.

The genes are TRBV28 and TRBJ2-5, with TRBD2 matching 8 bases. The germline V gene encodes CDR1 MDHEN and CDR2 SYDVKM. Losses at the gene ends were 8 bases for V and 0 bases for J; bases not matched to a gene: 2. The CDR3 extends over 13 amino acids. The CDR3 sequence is CASCSGNQETQYF. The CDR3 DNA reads TGTGCCAGCTGTAGCGGGAACCAAGAGACCCAGTACTTC.

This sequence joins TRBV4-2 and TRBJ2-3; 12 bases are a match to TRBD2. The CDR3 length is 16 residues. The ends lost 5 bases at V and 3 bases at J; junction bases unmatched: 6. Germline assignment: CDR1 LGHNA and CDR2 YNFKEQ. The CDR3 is CASSLLTSGRTDTQYF. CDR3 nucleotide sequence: TGTGCCAGCAGCTTGTTGACTAGCGGGAGAACAGATACGCAGTATTTT.

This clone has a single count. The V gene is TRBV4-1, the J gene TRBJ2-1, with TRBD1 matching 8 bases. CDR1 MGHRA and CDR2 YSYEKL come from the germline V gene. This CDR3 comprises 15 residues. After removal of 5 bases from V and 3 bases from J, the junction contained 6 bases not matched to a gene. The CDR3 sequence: CASSTDRGGYNEQFF. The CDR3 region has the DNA TGCGCCAGCAGCACTGACAGGGGCGGCTACAATGAGCAGTTCTTC.

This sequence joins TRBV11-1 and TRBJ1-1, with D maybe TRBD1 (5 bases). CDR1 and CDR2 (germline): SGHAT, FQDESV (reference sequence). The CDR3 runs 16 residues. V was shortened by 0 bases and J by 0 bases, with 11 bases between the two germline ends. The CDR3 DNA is TGTGCCAGCAGCTTAGCGCGGGCAGGGTTGAACACTGAAGCTTTCTTT. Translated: CASSLARAGLNTEAFF.

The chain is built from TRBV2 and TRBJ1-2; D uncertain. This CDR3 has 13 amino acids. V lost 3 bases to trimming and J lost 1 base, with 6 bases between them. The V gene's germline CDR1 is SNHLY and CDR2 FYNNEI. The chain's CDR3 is CASSDMSNYGYTF. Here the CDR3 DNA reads TGTGCCAGCAGTGATATGAGTAACTATGGCTACACCTTC.

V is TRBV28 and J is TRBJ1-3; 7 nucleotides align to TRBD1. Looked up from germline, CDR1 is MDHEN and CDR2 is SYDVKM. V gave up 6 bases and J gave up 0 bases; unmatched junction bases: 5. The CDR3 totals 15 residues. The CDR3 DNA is TGTGCCAGCAGACCCGACAGGGACTCTGGAAACACCATATATTTT. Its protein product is CASRPDRDSGNTIYF.

This CDR3 is CASSGSGSGNEQFF. The CDR3 DNA sequence: TGTGCCAGCAGCGGAAGCGGGAGCGGCAATGAGCAGTTCTTC. The genes are TRBV9 and TRBJ2-1; 8 bases are shared with TRBD2. This CDR3 is built from 14 residues. The germline CDR1 and CDR2 sequences are SGDLS and YYNGEE. The junction had 5 bases not matched to a gene; V was cut back by 3 bases and J by 6 bases.

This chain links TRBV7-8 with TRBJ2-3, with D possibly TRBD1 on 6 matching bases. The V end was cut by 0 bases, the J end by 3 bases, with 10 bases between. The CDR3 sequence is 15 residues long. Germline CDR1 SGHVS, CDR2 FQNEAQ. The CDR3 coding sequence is TGTGCCAGCAGCTTAGCAGGGGGATCGACAGATACGCAGTATTTT. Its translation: CASSLAGGSTDTQYF.

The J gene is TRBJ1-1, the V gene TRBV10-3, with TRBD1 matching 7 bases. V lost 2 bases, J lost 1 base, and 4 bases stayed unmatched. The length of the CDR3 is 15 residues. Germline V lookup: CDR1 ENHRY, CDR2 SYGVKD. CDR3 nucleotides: TGTGCCATCAGTGAGCCCTGGACAGGGAACACTGAAGCTTTCTTT. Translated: CAISEPWTGNTEAFF.

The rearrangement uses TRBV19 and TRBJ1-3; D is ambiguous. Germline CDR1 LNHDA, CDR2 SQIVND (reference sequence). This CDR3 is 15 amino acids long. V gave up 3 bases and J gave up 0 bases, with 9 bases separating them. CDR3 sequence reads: CASSIRYISGNTIYF. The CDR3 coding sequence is TGTGCCAGTAGTATTCGGTATATCTCTGGAAACACCATATATTTT.

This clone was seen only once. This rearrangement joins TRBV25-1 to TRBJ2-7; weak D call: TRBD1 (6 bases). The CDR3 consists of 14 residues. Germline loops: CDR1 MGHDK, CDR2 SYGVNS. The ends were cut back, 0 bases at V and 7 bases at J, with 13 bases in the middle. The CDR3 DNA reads TGTGCCAGCAGTGAATATGGGGGCATGGGGGAGCAGTACTTC. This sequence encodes CASSEYGGMGEQYF.

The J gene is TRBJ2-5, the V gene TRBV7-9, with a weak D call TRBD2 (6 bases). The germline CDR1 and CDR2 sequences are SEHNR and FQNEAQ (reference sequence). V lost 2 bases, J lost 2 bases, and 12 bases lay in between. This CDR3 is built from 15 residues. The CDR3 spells CASSLHPGRQETQYF. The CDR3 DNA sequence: TGTGCCAGCAGCTTACACCCGGGGAGGCAAGAGACCCAGTACTTC.

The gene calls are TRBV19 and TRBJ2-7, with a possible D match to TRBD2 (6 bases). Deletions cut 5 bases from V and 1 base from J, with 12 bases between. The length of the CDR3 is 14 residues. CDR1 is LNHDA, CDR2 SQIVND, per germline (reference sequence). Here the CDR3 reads CASSSGTSSYEQYF. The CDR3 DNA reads TGTGCCAGTAGTTCCGGGACTTCTTCCTACGAGCAGTACTTC.

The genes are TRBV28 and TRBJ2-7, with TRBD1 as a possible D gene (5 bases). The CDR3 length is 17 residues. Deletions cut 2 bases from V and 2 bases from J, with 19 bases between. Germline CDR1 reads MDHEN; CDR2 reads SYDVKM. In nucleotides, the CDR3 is TGTGCCAGCAGTTTAATCGTCCCATCTGGGGCCCCCTACGAGCAGTACTTC. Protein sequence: CASSLIVPSGAPYEQYF.

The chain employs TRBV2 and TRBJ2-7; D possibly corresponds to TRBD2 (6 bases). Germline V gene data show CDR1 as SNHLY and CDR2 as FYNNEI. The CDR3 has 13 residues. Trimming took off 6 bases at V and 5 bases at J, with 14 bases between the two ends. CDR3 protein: CASRIKGRNEQYF. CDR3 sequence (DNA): TGTGCCAGCAGGATCAAGGGGAGGAACGAGCAGTACTTC.

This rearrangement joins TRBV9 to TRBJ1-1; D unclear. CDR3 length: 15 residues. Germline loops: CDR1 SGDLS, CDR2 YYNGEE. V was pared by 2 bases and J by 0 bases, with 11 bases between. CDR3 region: CASSVGGFMNTEAFF. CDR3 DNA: TGTGCCAGCAGCGTGGGCGGCTTCATGAACACTGAAGCTTTCTTT.

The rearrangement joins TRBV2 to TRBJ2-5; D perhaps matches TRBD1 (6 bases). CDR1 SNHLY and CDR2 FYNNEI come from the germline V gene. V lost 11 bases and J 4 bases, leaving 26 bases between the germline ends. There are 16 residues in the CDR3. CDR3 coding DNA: TGTGCCTCACGCTCAGCGAGTCCAATAGGGGGAGAGACCCAGTACTTC. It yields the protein CASRSASPIGGETQYF.